This entry features one T cell receptor beta chain sequence. Its antigen is as yet unknown. This entry belongs to a study of T cell responses to AZD1222 COVID-19 vaccine. Germline V gene sequence: CDR1 MGHRA, CDR2 YSYEKL. The V gene lost 4 bases and the J gene lost 2 bases, with 14 bases spanning the gap. This CDR3 is 15 amino acids long. General study results and limits: The breadth and depth of Spike-specific TCRs increased once two AZD1222 doses had been given. Repertoires were obtained solely post-peak T cell response. Females outnumbered males among donors, who were mostly white British; clonal diversity was possibly underestimated.

Data came from immunoSEQ multiplex PCR; TCRdb stores just in-frame clones and leaves some out. This table holds some 90,000 clones, 85% to 90% found once. The source was peripheral blood, collected 28 days after the second AZD1222 dose. The origin of this receptor is an adult who received the AZD1222 COVID-19 vaccine. The chain couples TRBV4-1 to TRBJ1-2; possible D gene TRBD1, 6 bases. DNA of the CDR3: TGCGCCAGCAGCCCACAGGGACGGCCCAACTATGGCTACACCTTC. It specifies CASSPQGRPNYGYTF.